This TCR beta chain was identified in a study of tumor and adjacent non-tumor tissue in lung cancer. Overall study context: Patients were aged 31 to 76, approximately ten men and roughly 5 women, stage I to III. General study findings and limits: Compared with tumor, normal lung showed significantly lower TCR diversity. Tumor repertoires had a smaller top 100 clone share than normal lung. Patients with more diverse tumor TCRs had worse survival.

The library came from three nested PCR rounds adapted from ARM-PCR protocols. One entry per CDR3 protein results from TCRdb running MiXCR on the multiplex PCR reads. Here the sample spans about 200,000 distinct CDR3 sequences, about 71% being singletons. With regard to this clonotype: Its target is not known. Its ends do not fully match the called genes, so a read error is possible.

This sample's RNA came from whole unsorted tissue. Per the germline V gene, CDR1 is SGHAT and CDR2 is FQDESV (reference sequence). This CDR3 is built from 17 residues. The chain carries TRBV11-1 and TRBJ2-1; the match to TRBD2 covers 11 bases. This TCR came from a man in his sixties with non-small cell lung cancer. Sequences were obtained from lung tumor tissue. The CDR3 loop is CASNLFRLAGGNNEKFF. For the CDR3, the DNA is TGTGCCAGCAACTTATTTCGGCTAGCGGGAGGCAACAATGAGAAGTTCTTC.